The sequence of this TCR beta chain was determined in a study of vaccination and CD4 T cells after COVID-19. Sequenced with the Oncomine TCR Beta short-read assay was DNA taken from cultured CD4+ T cells. TCRdb re-called the PCR reads through MiXCR, storing one row per CDR3 protein. This table has some 18,000 distinct CDR3 sequences, under 65% appearing once. This clonotype was found a few times. The antigen remains undetermined. Treatment defined: 10-day PBMC culture with coronavirus spike peptide pools or control peptides (ViraFEST assay). Via ViraFEST, peptide pools expanded antigen-specific T cells before TCR sequencing. The TCR originated in a human donor who had recovered from COVID-19. This specimen consisted of CD4+ T cells from blood, cultured in vitro, obtained after SARS-CoV-2 vaccination.

The CDR3 region has the DNA TGTGCCAGCAGCGGGACAGGCCGCCCCTCTTCCCTCCACTTT. This sequence encodes CASSGTGRPSSLHF. This chain links TRBV27 with TRBJ1-6; 8 bases line up with TRBD1. Germline CDR1 MNHEY, CDR2 SMNVEV (reference sequence). The CDR3 has 14 residues. J was trimmed by 14 bases and V by 6 bases; bases with no gene match: 12.